Listed below are T cell receptor beta chains from one sample, sequenced in a study of T cell repertoires in cytomegalovirus infection. TCRdb itself ran the reads through MiXCR, one entry per CDR3 protein. The sample lists some 220,000 distinct CDR3 sequences; approximately 40% were seen once. Their cognate antigens are unknown. The input for sequencing was CD8+ T cells from cultured PBMCs, taken from culture after CMV antigen stimulation. The source of these receptors is a human donor in good health (CMV status not recorded). Some clones in this sample may be carry-over from other donors' samples. The CDR3 runs from the conserved cysteine through the conserved F or W. D genes are given only for firm matches. Size is stated for part of the rows, as once, few or many counts, or as a class when the clone is expanded.

v_call: TRBV29-1
j_call: TRBJ2-1
d_call: TRBD2
clone_size: few
cdr3_nt: TGCAGCGTTCTCAGCGGGGGGGCCTACAATGAGCAGTTCTTC
cdr3_aa: CSVLSGGAYNEQFF

v_call: TRBV2
j_call: TRBJ1-1
d_call: TRBD1
clone_size: few
cdr3_nt: TGTGCCAGCAGTGAAGCGGTCTCCGACAGGGGCACTGAAGCTTTCTTT
cdr3_aa: CASSEAVSDRGTEAFF

v_call: TRBV7-9
j_call: TRBJ2-3
d_call: .
clone_size: few
cdr3_nt: TGTGCCAGAAGCTTAGCTGGAAGTCCCGCAGATACGAATTATTTT
cdr3_aa: CARSLAGSPADTNYF

v_call: TRBV28
j_call: TRBJ2-1
d_call: TRBD1
clone_size: .
cdr3_nt: TGTGCCAGCAGCACCGGACAGGGGGCGGATGAGCAGTTCTTC
cdr3_aa: CASSTGQGADEQFF

v_call: TRBV7-2
j_call: TRBJ2-2
d_call: .
clone_size: .
cdr3_nt: TGTGCCAGCAGCTTTGGCAGGAACACCGGGGAGCTGTTTTTT
cdr3_aa: CASSFGRNTGELFF

v_call: TRBV4-2
j_call: TRBJ2-3
d_call: TRBD2
clone_size: few
cdr3_nt: TGTGCCAGCAGCCAAGCCTCTCCGAGCGGGAGAAGGCCAGATACGCAGTATTTT
cdr3_aa: CASSQASPSGRRPDTQYF

v_call: TRBV7-3
j_call: TRBJ2-2
d_call: TRBD2
clone_size: .
cdr3_nt: TGTGCCAGCAGCTTAGGGGATAGCGGGGGGCCCGACAACACCGGGGAGCTGTTTTTT
cdr3_aa: CASSLGDSGGPDNTGELFF

v_call: TRBV19
j_call: TRBJ1-1
d_call: .
clone_size: few
cdr3_nt: TGTGCCAGTAGTACTTCAGGTTTTGAAGCTTTCTTT
cdr3_aa: CASSTSGFEAFF

v_call: TRBV4-1
j_call: TRBJ2-7
d_call: .
clone_size: .
cdr3_nt: TGCGCCAGCAGCCAAGATCTTCCACTCGCAGGCCCCTACGAGCAGTACTTC
cdr3_aa: CASSQDLPLAGPYEQYF

v_call: TRBV9
j_call: TRBJ1-1
d_call: .
clone_size: .
cdr3_nt: TGTGCCAGCAGCCCCGGGACGCGGAACACTGAAGCTTTCTTT
cdr3_aa: CASSPGTRNTEAFF

v_call: TRBV7-9
j_call: TRBJ1-5
d_call: TRBD1
clone_size: few
cdr3_nt: TGTGCCAGCAGCGCGACCCCGGTGACAGGGGTCGATCAGCCCCAGCATTTT
cdr3_aa: CASSATPVTGVDQPQHF

v_call: TRBV12-3/TRBV12-4
j_call: TRBJ2-3
d_call: TRBD2
clone_size: .
cdr3_nt: TGTGCCAGCAGTTTTGAGGGACTAGCGGGGCGCTTCACAGATACGCAGTATTTT
cdr3_aa: CASSFEGLAGRFTDTQYF

v_call: TRBV9
j_call: TRBJ2-5
d_call: .
clone_size: .
cdr3_nt: TGTGCCAGCAGCGTAGGGAACCGAGAGACCCAGTACTTC
cdr3_aa: CASSVGNRETQYF

v_call: TRBV7-2
j_call: TRBJ1-1
d_call: TRBD1
clone_size: medium-sized
cdr3_nt: TGTGCCAGCAGCTTCCGGGACAGGGGGCCTACGGACACTGAAGCTTTCTTT
cdr3_aa: CASSFRDRGPTDTEAFF

v_call: TRBV6-5
j_call: TRBJ2-5
d_call: TRBD2
clone_size: .
cdr3_nt: TGTGCCAGCAGTTACTCTCTTGACGGGGGGGAACAAGAGACCCAGTACTTC
cdr3_aa: CASSYSLDGGEQETQYF

v_call: TRBV6-6
j_call: TRBJ2-1
d_call: .
clone_size: few
cdr3_nt: TGTGCCAGCAGTTATGCTAGCAGCCCAGGAGAGCAGTTCTTC
cdr3_aa: CASSYASSPGEQFF

v_call: TRBV28
j_call: TRBJ2-7
d_call: TRBD2
clone_size: few
cdr3_nt: TGTGCCAGCAGTCTCGATCTGAGCGGGGGGACCTACGAGCAGTACTTC
cdr3_aa: CASSLDLSGGTYEQYF

v_call: TRBV28
j_call: TRBJ2-7
d_call: TRBD1
clone_size: .
cdr3_nt: TGTGCCAGCAGCTATATACCTGGACAGGGTGACTACGAGCAGTACTTC
cdr3_aa: CASSYIPGQGDYEQYF

v_call: TRBV20-1
j_call: TRBJ1-4
d_call: TRBD1
clone_size: once
cdr3_nt: TGCAGTGCTAGGGACAGGGGCGACGCAACTAATGAAAAACTGTTTTTT
cdr3_aa: CSARDRGDATNEKLFF

v_call: TRBV27
j_call: TRBJ2-5
d_call: TRBD2
clone_size: once
cdr3_nt: TGTGCCAGCAGTCCTTCTAGCGGAGAAAATCAAGAGCCCCAGTACTTC
cdr3_aa: CASSPSSGENQEPQYF

v_call: TRBV5-1
j_call: TRBJ2-1
d_call: .
clone_size: .
cdr3_nt: TGCGCCAGCAGCTTGGCCGAGGGTACCTACAATGAGCAGTTCTTC
cdr3_aa: CASSLAEGTYNEQFF

v_call: TRBV7-6
j_call: TRBJ1-5
d_call: .
clone_size: .
cdr3_nt: TGTGCCAGCAGCCAGGACAGCGACCAGCCCCAGCATTTT
cdr3_aa: CASSQDSDQPQHF

v_call: TRBV30
j_call: TRBJ2-1
d_call: .
clone_size: .
cdr3_nt: TGTGCCTGGAGAGAAGGCGGGTGGGGCTCCTACAATGAGCAGTTCTTC
cdr3_aa: CAWREGGWGSYNEQFF

v_call: TRBV12-3/TRBV12-4
j_call: TRBJ1-2
d_call: .
clone_size: .
cdr3_nt: TGTGCCAGCAGTCAACTCCAGGCTGCAGGTACGGACTATGGCTACACCTTC
cdr3_aa: CASSQLQAAGTDYGYTF

v_call: TRBV30
j_call: TRBJ2-7
d_call: .
clone_size: .
cdr3_nt: TGTGCCTGGACCGAGGCCGGGACAATTTTCTACGAGCAGTACTTC
cdr3_aa: CAWTEAGTIFYEQYF

v_call: TRBV7-3
j_call: TRBJ2-2
d_call: TRBD2
clone_size: .
cdr3_nt: TGTGCCAGCAGCCCCCTGCACTCGACTAGCGGGGGGACCGGGGAGCTGTTTTTT
cdr3_aa: CASSPLHSTSGGTGELFF

v_call: TRBV28
j_call: TRBJ2-7
d_call: .
clone_size: .
cdr3_nt: TGTGCCAGCAGCCAACAGGCCTACGAGCAGTACTTC
cdr3_aa: CASSQQAYEQYF